The present TCR beta chain was sequenced within a study of blood T cell repertoires in COVID-19. The repertoire was sequenced with immunoSEQ multiplex PCR; TCRdb's copy has only in-frame clones and lacks some. The profile shows approximately 180,000 clones, 70% to 85% of them singletons. Trimming removed 1 base from V and 3 bases from J, with 9 bases in between. CDR3 size: 14 residues. CDR1 is SGHTA and CDR2 is FQGNSA in the germline V gene. The sample comprised PBMCs or T cells enriched from blood (not recorded which). The rearrangement links TRBV7-2 to TRBJ1-2, with D tentatively TRBD1 (6 bases). The receptor's source is a woman aged 60-75 years with acute COVID-19. DNA for the CDR3: TGTGCCAGCAGCTTAGGTCGACAGGACTATGGCTACACCTTC. It yields the protein CASSLGRQDYGYTF.